The entry below gives a single T cell receptor beta chain sequence along with its context. The target of this receptor is not known. Qualities for individual bases were not recorded, and no much larger clone is one base off. CDR1 LGHDT and CDR2 YNNKEL are derived from the germline V gene (reference sequence). Spanning cysteine to phenylalanine, the CDR3 consists of 14 amino acids. Only the CDR3 DNA stays, 42 bases, in frame from base 1. The junction shows trimming of 6 bases on V and 4 bases on J, plus 16 bases between the germline ends. TCR beta chain sequences were generated from genomic DNA using the immunoSEQ assay. The paper's data handling went like this. CDR3 sequences not starting with the conserved framework cysteine at position 104 were manually removed. Clonality was calculated as one minus the normalized Shannon's Diversity Index, with values ranging from 0 (maximal diversity) to 1 (oligoclonal). Chi-squared comparison-of-proportions tests were used to check whether the frequency of the same CDR3 differed between samples, for example brain versus blood. Public clonotypes were found through immuneACCESS searches, while the VDJdb browser was used to judge similarity to known antiviral clonotypes. The immuneACCESS repertoire file appears here via TCRdb, limited to in-frame rearrangements. These files lack a portion of the clones; in checked studies, under half of the deficit traces to unresolved V genes, and the cause of the others is not known. That table supplies the V and J calls and clone size; D and trimming were determined from the DNA. This sample has a few hundred thousand clones in its table, and 85% to 95% of those were observed once. 4.5% to 7% of the sample is in the top ten clones.

The data derive from a study of brain T cells in children with intractable seizures (dated by TCRdb to 2020 to 2022). For context, the study as a whole: Resected brain tissue from about 50 pediatric epilepsy surgery cases was initially screened for immune gene transcripts with a NanoString immunology panel. Among the approximately twelve selected surgery cases, pre-surgery blood was additionally sequenced for eight, leaving four cases with brain tissue only.

The meaning of the sample's time point label: blood from clinic visit 5 months post-surgery; TSC patient then seizure free. The surgery cases with the highest brain T cell transcript signatures were chosen for TCR beta chain sequencing of brain tissue, and also of blood when blood was available. Before surgery, the patients had been given at least one anti-epileptic drug. The TCR-sequenced patients were children whose drug-resistant epilepsy was caused by tuberous sclerosis complex, focal cortical dysplasia, Rasmussen encephalitis or hemimegalencephaly. The Monarch genomic DNA purification kit was used to extract bulk genomic DNA from unsorted brain tissue and whole blood. The investigation overall reported the following: Because sequencing depth was different between pre-surgery and post-surgery blood, clones absent from the pre-surgery sample may reflect undersampling. The patients' HCMV serostatus was not known, and viral specificity was inferred solely from CDR3 sequence similarity.

This receptor chain uses TRBV3-1 (or the pseudogene TRBV3-2) and TRBJ2-7; a tentative D call is TRBD1 (6 bases match). This clonotype was obtained from a boy less than two years old with tuberous sclerosis and intractable seizures. Material: peripheral blood, obtained approximately 5 months after surgery. In nucleotides, the sequence is TGTGCCAGCAGTCGGACAGCGACGTTTTACGAGCAGTACTTC. Translated, this gives CASSRTATFYEQYF.